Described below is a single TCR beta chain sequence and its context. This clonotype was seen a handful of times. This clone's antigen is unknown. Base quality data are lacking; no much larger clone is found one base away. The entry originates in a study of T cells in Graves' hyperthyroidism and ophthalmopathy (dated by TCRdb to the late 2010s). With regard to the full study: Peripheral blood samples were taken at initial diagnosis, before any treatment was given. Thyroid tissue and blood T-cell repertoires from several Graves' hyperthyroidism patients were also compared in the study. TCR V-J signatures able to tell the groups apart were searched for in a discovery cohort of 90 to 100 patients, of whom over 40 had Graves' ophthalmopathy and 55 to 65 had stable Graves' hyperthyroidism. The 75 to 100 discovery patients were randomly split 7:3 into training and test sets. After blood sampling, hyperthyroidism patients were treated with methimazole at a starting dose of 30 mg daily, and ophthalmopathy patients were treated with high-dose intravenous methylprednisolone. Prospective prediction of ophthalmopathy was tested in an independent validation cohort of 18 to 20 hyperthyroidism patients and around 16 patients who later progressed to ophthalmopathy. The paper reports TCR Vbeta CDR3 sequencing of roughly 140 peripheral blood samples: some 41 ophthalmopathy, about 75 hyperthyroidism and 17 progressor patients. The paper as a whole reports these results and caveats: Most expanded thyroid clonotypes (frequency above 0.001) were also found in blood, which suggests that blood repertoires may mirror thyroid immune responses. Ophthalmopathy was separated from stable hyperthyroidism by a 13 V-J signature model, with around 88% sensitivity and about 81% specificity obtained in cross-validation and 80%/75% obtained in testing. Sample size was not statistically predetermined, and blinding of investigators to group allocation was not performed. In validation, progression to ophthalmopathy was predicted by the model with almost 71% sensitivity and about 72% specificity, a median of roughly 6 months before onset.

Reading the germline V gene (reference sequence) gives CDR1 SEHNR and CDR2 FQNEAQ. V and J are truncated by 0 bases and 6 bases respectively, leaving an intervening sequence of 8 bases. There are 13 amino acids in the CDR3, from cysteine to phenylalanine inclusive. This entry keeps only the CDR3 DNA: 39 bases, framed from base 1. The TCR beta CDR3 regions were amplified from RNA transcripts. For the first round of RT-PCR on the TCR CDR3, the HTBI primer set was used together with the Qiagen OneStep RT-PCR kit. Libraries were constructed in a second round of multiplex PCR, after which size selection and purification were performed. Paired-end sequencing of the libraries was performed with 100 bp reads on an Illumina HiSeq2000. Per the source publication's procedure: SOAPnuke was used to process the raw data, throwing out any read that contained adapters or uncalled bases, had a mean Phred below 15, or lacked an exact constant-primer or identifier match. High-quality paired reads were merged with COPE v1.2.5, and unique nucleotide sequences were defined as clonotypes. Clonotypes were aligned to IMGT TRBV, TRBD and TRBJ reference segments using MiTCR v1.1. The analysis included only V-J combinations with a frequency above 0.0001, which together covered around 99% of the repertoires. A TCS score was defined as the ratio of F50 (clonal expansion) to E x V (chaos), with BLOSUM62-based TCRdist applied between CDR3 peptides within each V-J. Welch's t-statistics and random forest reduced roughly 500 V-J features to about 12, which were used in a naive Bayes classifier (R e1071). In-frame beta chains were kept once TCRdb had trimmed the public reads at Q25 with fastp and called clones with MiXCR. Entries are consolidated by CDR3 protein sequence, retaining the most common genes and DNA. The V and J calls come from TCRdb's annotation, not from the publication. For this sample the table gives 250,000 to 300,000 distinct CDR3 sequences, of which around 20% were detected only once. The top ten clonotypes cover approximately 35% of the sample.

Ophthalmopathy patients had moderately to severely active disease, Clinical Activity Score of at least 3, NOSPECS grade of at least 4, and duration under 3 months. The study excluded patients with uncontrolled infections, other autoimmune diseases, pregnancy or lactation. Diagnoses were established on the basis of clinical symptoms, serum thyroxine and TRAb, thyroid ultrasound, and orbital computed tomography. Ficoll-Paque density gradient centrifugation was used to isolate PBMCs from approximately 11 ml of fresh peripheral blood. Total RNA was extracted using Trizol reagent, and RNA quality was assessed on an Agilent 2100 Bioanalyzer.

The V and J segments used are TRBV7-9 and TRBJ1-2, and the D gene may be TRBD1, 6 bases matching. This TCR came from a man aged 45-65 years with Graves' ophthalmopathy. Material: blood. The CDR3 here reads CASSLAPGDGYTF. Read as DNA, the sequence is TGTGCCAGCAGCTTAGCCCCAGGGGATGGCTACACCTTC. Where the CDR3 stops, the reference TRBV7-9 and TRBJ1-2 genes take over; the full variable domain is DTGVSQNPRHKITKRGQNVTFRCDPISEHNRLYWYRQTLGQGPEFLTYFQNEAQLEKSRLLSDRFSAERPKGSFSTLEIQRTEQGDSAMYLCASSLAPGDGYTFGSGTRLTVV.